This TCR beta chain emerged from a study of cytomegalovirus exposure and HLA in healthy donors. Study-level results: It was reported that TCR beta sequences correctly inferred the HLA-A and HLA-B alleles for most subjects. Trimming of TCR beta V- and J-genes showed a link, identified in a later analysis, to a missense DCLRE1C variant. Sequencing had likely introduced a cluster of highly shared sequence variants as an artifact.

13 Jbeta primers and 60 Vbeta primers were used for the PCR. TCRdb's table, derived via immunoSEQ multiplex PCR, lists solely in-frame clones and lacks some. This repertoire includes about 160,000 clones. On this clone itself: The target antigen is unknown.

V lost 3 bases to trimming and J lost 6 bases; unmatched junction nucleotides: 6. The CDR3 runs 16 residues. From germline, CDR1 is SGHAT and CDR2 FQNNGV. The TCR sequence derives from a woman aged 60 to 75 in good health and CMV-seronegative. The rearrangement uses TRBV11-2 and TRBJ2-3; 13 positions agree with TRBD2. The sample was PBMCs. CDR3 DNA sequence: TGTGCCAGCAGCTTCCAACTAGCGGGGGGGTGGGATACGCAGTATTTT. The encoded protein is CASSFQLAGGWDTQYF.